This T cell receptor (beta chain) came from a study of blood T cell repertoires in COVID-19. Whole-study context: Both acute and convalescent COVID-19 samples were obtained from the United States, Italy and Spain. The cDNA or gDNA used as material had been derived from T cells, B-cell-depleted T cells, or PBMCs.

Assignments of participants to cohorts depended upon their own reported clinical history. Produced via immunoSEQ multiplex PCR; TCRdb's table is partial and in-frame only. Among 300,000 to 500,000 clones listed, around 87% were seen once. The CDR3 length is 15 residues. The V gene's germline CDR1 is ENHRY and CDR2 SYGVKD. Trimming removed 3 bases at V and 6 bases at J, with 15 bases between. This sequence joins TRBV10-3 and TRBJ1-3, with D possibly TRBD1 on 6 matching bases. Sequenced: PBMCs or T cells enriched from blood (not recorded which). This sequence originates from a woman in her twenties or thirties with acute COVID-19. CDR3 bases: TGTGCCATCAGTGACTATTACAGGGATGAAAACACCATATATTTT. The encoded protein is CAISDYYRDENTIYF.